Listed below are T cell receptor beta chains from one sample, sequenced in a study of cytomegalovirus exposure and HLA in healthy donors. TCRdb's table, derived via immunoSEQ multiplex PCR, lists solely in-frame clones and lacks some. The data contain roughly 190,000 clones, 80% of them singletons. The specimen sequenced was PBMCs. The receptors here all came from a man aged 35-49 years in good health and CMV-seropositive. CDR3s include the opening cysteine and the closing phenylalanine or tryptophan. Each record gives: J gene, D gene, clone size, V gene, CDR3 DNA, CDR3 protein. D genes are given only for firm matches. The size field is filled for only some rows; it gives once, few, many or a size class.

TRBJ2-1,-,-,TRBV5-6,TGTGCCAGCAGCTTGGGAGGCGTAGCCCAGGGGTTCTTC,CASSLGGVAQGFF
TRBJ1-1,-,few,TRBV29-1,TGCAGCGTTGTGCGGGGGACGGGGAACACTGAAGCTTTCTTT,CSVVRGTGNTEAFF
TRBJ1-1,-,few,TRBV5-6,TGTGCCAGCAGCTTGGGGCACCCGCCACGGAGGACTGAAGCTTTCTTT,CASSLGHPPRRTEAFF
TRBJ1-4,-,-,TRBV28,TGTGCCAGCAGTTCTTCCCGGGACACTGAAAAACTGTTTTTT,CASSSSRDTEKLFF
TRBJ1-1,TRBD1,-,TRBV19,TGTGCCAGTAGTCCGCATAGACAGGGGGGGACTGAAGCTTTCTTT,CASSPHRQGGTEAFF
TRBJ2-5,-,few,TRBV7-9,TGTGCCAGCAGCTTAGCGGGGGGGACCCAGTACTTC,CASSLAGGTQYF
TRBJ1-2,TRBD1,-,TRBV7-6,TGTGCCAGCAGCCCGCGGGGGGACAGGGGCGGCAATGGCTACACCTTC,CASSPRGDRGGNGYTF
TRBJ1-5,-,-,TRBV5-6,TGTGCCAGCAGCTTAGGGGCAGTGAATCAGCCCCAGCATTTT,CASSLGAVNQPQHF
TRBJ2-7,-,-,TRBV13,TGTGCCAGCAGCCTGGGAGTCGGCGAGCAGTACTTC,CASSLGVGEQYF
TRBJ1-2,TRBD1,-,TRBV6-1,TGTGCCAGCAGTGTAGGACAGGGCGGCTATGGCTACACCTTC,CASSVGQGGYGYTF
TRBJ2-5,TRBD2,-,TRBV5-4,TGTGCCAGCAGCGGACTAGCGGGGGGGCTGGAGACCCAGTACTTC,CASSGLAGGLETQYF
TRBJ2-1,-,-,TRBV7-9,TGTGCCAGCAGCTTACCGGACACCTACAATGAGCAGTTCTTC,CASSLPDTYNEQFF
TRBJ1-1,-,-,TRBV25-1,TGTGCCACCGAAGGAGGCATTGAAGCTTTCTTT,CATEGGIEAFF
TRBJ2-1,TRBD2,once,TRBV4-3,TGCGCCAGCAGCCACGCCGGGAGGGAGCAGTTCTTC,CASSHAGREQFF
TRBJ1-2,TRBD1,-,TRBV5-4,TGTGCCAGCAGCTTGGGGACAGGGGGAGGCTACACCTTC,CASSLGTGGGYTF
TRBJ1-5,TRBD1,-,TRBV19,TGTGCCAGTAGATCGACAGGGAGTGGCAATCAGCCCCAGCATTTT,CASRSTGSGNQPQHF